The 24 T cell receptor beta chains below all came from one sample that was sequenced in a study of post-analysis software for immune sequencing data. The study's findings and limits: Several TRBV segments (TRBV5-6, TRBV5-1 and TRBV20-1 among them) occurred more frequently in patients than in controls.

The antigens these receptors bind are not known. The TCR beta cDNA libraries carried unique molecular identifiers. One entry per CDR3 protein, called by TCRdb with MiXCR from the PCR reads. The table records roughly 730,000 distinct CDR3 sequences, roughly 27% of them present only once. Input material: blood. The source of these receptors is a girl aged 10 to 17 with multiple sclerosis.

This chain joins TRBV9 and TRBJ2-6, with no clear D. Trimming pared 6 bases from V and 4 bases from J, leaving 14 bases between. This CDR3 region has 15 residues. Germline lookup yields CDR1 SGDLS and CDR2 YYNGEE. The CDR3 sequence is CASTGWSGGANVLTF. CDR3 in DNA: TGTGCCAGCACCGGCTGGTCGGGCGGGGCCAACGTCCTGACTTTC.

The chain links TRBV5-1 to TRBJ2-7; the D call may be TRBD1 or TRBD2 (6 bases each). Germline V gene lookup returns CDR1 SGHRS and CDR2 YFSETQ. CDR3 size: 16 residues. V dropped 4 bases and J dropped 5 bases, with 22 bases sitting between them. The CDR3 DNA follows: TGCGCCAGCAGCGATCCCCCGGGGGCCTCTTCCCACGAGCAGTACTTC. This translates into CASSDPPGASSHEQYF. Variable domain in full (rest from reference TRBV5-1 and TRBJ2-7): KAGVTQTPRYLIKTRGQQVTLSCSPISGHRSVSWYQQTPGQGLQFLFEYFSETQRNKGNFPGRFSGRQFSNSRSEMNVSTLELGDSALYLCASSDPPGASSHEQYFGPGTRLTVT.

The chain couples TRBV6-2 or TRBV6-3 to TRBJ2-7; 9 nucleotides match TRBD2. Germline values: CDR1 MNHEY, CDR2 SVGEGT. V lost 6 bases, J lost 5 bases, and 8 bases stayed unmatched. The CDR3 totals 14 residues. Written as DNA, the CDR3 is TGTGCCAGCAGAGGAATAGCGGGAGTTGACGAGCAGTACTTC. Its protein product is CASRGIAGVDEQYF.

The chain is built from TRBV15 and TRBJ2-1; D not resolved. The CDR3 consists of 13 residues. Germline assignment: CDR1 LNHNV and CDR2 YYDKDF (reference sequence). V was pared by 1 base and J by 8 bases, with 9 bases between. The CDR3 protein is CATSRAFPDEQFF. CDR3 nucleotides: TGTGCCACCAGCAGAGCTTTCCCAGATGAGCAGTTCTTC.

This clonotype came up many times. The V gene is TRBV10-3, the J gene TRBJ1-6, with no clear D. This CDR3 has 14 residues. The germline gives CDR1 ENHRY, CDR2 SYGVKD. Trimming shortened V by 6 bases and J by 6 bases, and 12 bases separated the two germline ends. The chain's CDR3 is CAISPASLNSPLHF. CDR3 DNA sequence: TGTGCCATCAGCCCAGCGTCCCTTAATTCACCCCTCCACTTT.

V and J are TRBV5-1 and TRBJ2-1, with no clear D. The CDR3 extends over 15 amino acids. V shed 5 bases and J shed 4 bases, with 16 bases lying between them. Germline V gene lookup returns CDR1 SGHRS and CDR2 YFSETQ. DNA of the CDR3: TGCGCCAGCAGTATTGACTCAGTGGGATACAATGAGCAGTTCTTC. Translating gives CASSIDSVGYNEQFF.

Concerning this clonotype itself: A read error may be the cause here, since a much bigger clone is one base away. The chain recombines TRBV12-3 or TRBV12-4 with TRBJ2-3; 8 bases map to TRBD2. V lost 8 bases to trimming and J lost 9 bases; unmatched junction nucleotides: 10. The length of the CDR3 is 13 residues. As DNA, the CDR3 is TGTGCCAGCGGTACGAACCTAGCGGGCACGCAGTATTTT. This translates into CASGTNLAGTQYF.

This sequence joins TRBV7-9 and TRBJ1-1; D remains ambiguous. V lost 5 bases and J lost 0, with 16 bases in between. Germline values: CDR1 SEHNR, CDR2 FQNEAQ (reference sequence). CDR3 length equals 16 residues. The DNA for the CDR3 is TGTGCCAGCAGCCCCATCATGGGGAGCATGAACACTGAAGCTTTCTTT. This sequence encodes CASSPIMGSMNTEAFF.

Comment on this clonotype: The junction departs from the called germline gene at one end, perhaps through a read error. The chain uses TRBV27 and TRBJ2-1; TRBD2 aligns across 15 bases. This CDR3 is built from 19 residues. Germline loops: CDR1 MNHEY, CDR2 SMNVEV (reference sequence). In nucleotides, the CDR3 is TGTGCCAGCAGTTTTCTAGGACTAGCGGGAGGGTGGGCCTCCAATGAGCAGCTCTTC. Translating it yields CASSFLGLAGGWASNEQLF.

This clonotype was recorded at least ten times. A read error may produce the germline difference seen at one junction end. The chain uses TRBV5-1 and TRBJ1-2; D is unresolved. The CDR3 consists of 12 residues. CDR1 and CDR2 from the germline V gene are SGHRS and YFSETQ. CDR3 loop: CASSRGNYGYTF. The CDR3 nucleotides read TGTGCCAGCTCAAGAGGGAACTATGGCTACACCTTC.

V and J are TRBV29-1 and TRBJ2-6, with TRBD1 identical over 8 bases. V lost 6 bases, J lost 5 bases, and 6 bases stayed unmatched. The CDR3 contains 14 residues. In germline, CDR1 is SQVTM, CDR2 ANQGSEA. This CDR3 is CSVAGGPWANVLTF. In DNA, the CDR3 is TGCAGCGTAGCAGGGGGCCCCTGGGCCAACGTCCTGACTTTC.

This clonotype was recorded many times. V usage is TRBV29-1 and J usage is TRBJ2-5; 11 bases match TRBD2. The CDR3 is made up of 16 amino acids. Losses at the gene ends were 7 bases for V and 4 bases for J; bases not matched to a gene: 14. Looked up from germline, CDR1 is SQVTM and CDR2 is ANQGSEA. CDR3: CSAYGVLAGGAETQYF. CDR3 nucleotide sequence: TGCAGCGCCTACGGGGTGCTAGCGGGAGGCGCAGAGACCCAGTACTTC.

The V and J genes are TRBV12-3 or TRBV12-4 and TRBJ2-3; D is undetermined. The CDR3 spans 13 residues. Trimming stripped 6 bases from V and 6 bases from J, with 13 bases between. CDR3 amino acids: CASRAIRADTQYF. The CDR3 DNA reads TGTGCCAGCAGGGCCATTAGGGCGGATACGCAGTATTTT.

This chain connects TRBV27 to TRBJ1-1; no reliable D call. The CDR3 is 14 amino acids. Germline V gives CDR1 MNHEY, CDR2 SMNVEV (reference sequence). V lost 3 bases, J lost 1 base, and 9 bases lay in between. Written as DNA, the CDR3 is TGTGCCAGCAGTTTGGGGTACGCGAACACTGAAGCTTTCTTT. Amino acids: CASSLGYANTEAFF.

V and J are TRBV29-1 and TRBJ2-7, with 12 bases aligning to TRBD2. The CDR3 contains 16 residues. CDR1 and CDR2 from the germline V gene are SQVTM and ANQGSEA. The J segment lost 1 base and the V segment lost 4 bases, leaving 8 bases of the junction unmatched. CDR3 amino acids: CSVGGATSGRSYEQYF. CDR3 nucleotide sequence: TGCAGCGTTGGGGGCGCGACTAGCGGGAGATCCTACGAGCAGTACTTC.

The J gene is TRBJ1-4, the V gene TRBV14, with a tentative D call TRBD1 (6 bases). The V gene's germline CDR1 is SGHDN and CDR2 FVKESK. Trimming removed 0 bases from V and 6 bases from J, with 8 bases in between. The length of the CDR3 is 14 residues. The CDR3 sequence: CASSQDYRDEKLFF. The CDR3 region has the DNA TGTGCCAGCAGCCAAGATTACAGGGATGAAAAACTGTTTTTT.

V and J are TRBV7-2 and TRBJ2-3; 12 bases are a match to TRBD2. V dropped 1 base and J dropped 2; count of bases not matched to a gene: 4. Per germline, CDR1 SGHTA and CDR2 FQGNSA. The CDR3 contains 17 residues. The CDR3 region has the DNA TGTGCCAGCAGCTTAGAGGCTAGCGGGGGGGACACAGATACGCAGTATTTT. Its protein product is CASSLEASGGDTDTQYF.

This clonotype appeared a few times. V and J are TRBV29-1 and TRBJ2-1; TRBD1 agrees at 8 bases. The V segment lost 7 bases and the J segment 0 bases; nucleotides outside the gene matches: 11. Germline assignment: CDR1 SQVTM and CDR2 ANQGSEA. The CDR3 contains 16 residues. The CDR3 loop reads CSEIPGGRNSYNEQFF. CDR3 nucleotide sequence: TGCAGCGAAATCCCAGGGGGCAGGAACTCCTACAATGAGCAGTTCTTC.

The chain has TRBV6-2 or TRBV6-3 and TRBJ2-7; possibly TRBD2 for D (6 bases). CDR1 and CDR2 (germline): MNHEY, SVGEGT. This CDR3 comprises 14 residues. V shed 6 bases and J shed 6 bases, with 18 bases lying between them. CDR3 residues: CASRETRQGGEQYF. The DNA for the CDR3 is TGTGCCAGCAGGGAGACTAGGCAGGGCGGCGAGCAGTACTTC.

A remark on this clonotype: Since a much larger clone is just one base distant, this may be a read error. This sequence joins TRBV7-9 and TRBJ2-1; D is unresolved. The CDR3 contains 12 residues. Germline V gene data show CDR1 as SEHNR and CDR2 as FQNEAQ (reference sequence). The CDR3 bases are TGTGCCGGCAGCTCACGTCACAATGAGCAGTTCTTC. Residues: CAGSSRHNEQFF.

This clonotype was observed at least ten times. The V call is TRBV29-1, the J call TRBJ2-5; 7 nucleotides match TRBD2. The CDR3 runs to 13 residues. Germline V CDR1 and CDR2: SQVTM, ANQGSEA. V trimming: 6 bases; J trimming: 5 bases; junction bases outside the gene matches: 9. The CDR3 reads CSVAREGPETQYF. In DNA form, the CDR3 reads TGCAGCGTAGCCAGGGAGGGGCCGGAGACCCAGTACTTC. Based on the CDR3 plus reference TRBV29-1 and TRBJ2-5, the full variable domain is SAVISQKPSRDICQRGTSLTIQCQVDSQVTMMFWYRQQPGQSLTLIATANQGSEATYESGFVIDKFPISRPNLTFSTLTVSNMSPEDSSIYLCSVAREGPETQYFGPGTRLLVL.

This chain connects TRBV7-2 to TRBJ1-1; a weak D match, TRBD1 (5 bases). CDR3 length: 15 residues. V was shortened by 6 bases and J by 4 bases, with 18 bases between the two germline ends. The germline V gene has CDR1 SGHTA and CDR2 FQGNSA. CDR3 in DNA: TGTGCCAGCAGTTTTACCCAGGGCGTTGGCACTGAAGCTTTCTTT. Its translation: CASSFTQGVGTEAFF.

This clonotype was picked up a small number of times. The V gene is TRBV20-1, the J gene TRBJ1-5; D is undetermined. V was trimmed by 5 bases and J by 4 bases, leaving 12 bases between them. This CDR3 is 13 amino acids long. In germline, CDR1 is DFQATT, CDR2 SNEGSKA (reference sequence). The CDR3 protein is CSALDGNNQPQHF. In DNA, the CDR3 is TGCAGTGCTTTGGACGGAAATAATCAGCCCCAGCATTTT.

CDR3 region: CASSPPAGTSGREGNNEQFF. The CDR3 DNA reads TGTGCCAGCAGCCCCCCGGCCGGGACTAGCGGGAGAGAAGGGAACAATGAGCAGTTCTTC. The chain couples TRBV13 to TRBJ2-1, with 14 bases matching TRBD2. The junction had 17 bases not matched to a gene; V was cut back by 5 bases and J by 5 bases. The CDR3 covers 20 residues. CDR1 is PRHDT and CDR2 is FYEKMQ in the germline V gene (reference sequence).